This T cell receptor beta chain stems from a study of blood T cell repertoires in COVID-19. Study summary: Donors in the United States, Italy and Spain gave samples during acute or convalescent COVID-19. T cells, B-cell-depleted T cells, or PBMCs provided the cDNA or gDNA that served as material.

Germline CDR1 and CDR2: SGHRS and YFSETQ. V lost 4 bases to trimming and J lost 1 base; unmatched junction nucleotides: 8. This CDR3 has 17 amino acids. In the authors' methods: Reference gene primer amplification gave estimated nucleated cell counts. The protocol was immunoSEQ multiplex PCR, while the TCRdb copy is restricted to in-frame clones and leaves out a portion. V, J and clone size derive from that table, while D and trimming were established from the DNA sequence. The sample has approximately 320,000 clones; roughly 85% are singletons. This sequence was found in a human donor in a cohort sampled during active COVID-19. Material for sequencing was peripheral blood. The chain uses TRBV5-1 and TRBJ1-4, with TRBD1 matching 9 bases. The CDR3 loop reads CASSPGYRGQTNEKLFF. The CDR3 DNA is TGCGCCAGCAGCCCTGGGTACAGGGGGCAAACTAATGAAAAACTGTTTTTT.